The TCR beta chain described here comes from a study of PD-L1 blockade in urothelial cancer. Study at large: Bladder-origin urothelial cancer in males covered about 85% of the 29 patients. Reported median T cell count for blood samples was some 140,000. Samples came from 3 weeks, at the second dose, and 6 weeks into treatment.

The CDR3 consists of 17 residues. The germline V gene encodes CDR1 SGHRS and CDR2 YFSETQ. V lost 3 bases and J lost 1; bases outside the gene matches: 9. Repertoires were generated with immunoSEQ multiplex PCR, while TCRdb's copy carries only in-frame clones and drops some. The sample records about 43,000 clones, around 89% being singletons. The study enrolled patients with locally advanced or metastatic urothelial carcinoma. The chain uses TRBV5-1 and TRBJ1-1, with 10 positions matching TRBD1. This clonotype was sampled from a woman aged 55 to 70 with urothelial cancer. The sample in question was PBMCs, obtained around atezolizumab (anti-PD-L1) treatment. This CDR3 is CASSSPGQGLRNTEAFF. The CDR3 nucleotides read TGCGCCAGCAGCTCGCCGGGACAGGGGCTTCGGAACACTGAAGCTTTCTTT.